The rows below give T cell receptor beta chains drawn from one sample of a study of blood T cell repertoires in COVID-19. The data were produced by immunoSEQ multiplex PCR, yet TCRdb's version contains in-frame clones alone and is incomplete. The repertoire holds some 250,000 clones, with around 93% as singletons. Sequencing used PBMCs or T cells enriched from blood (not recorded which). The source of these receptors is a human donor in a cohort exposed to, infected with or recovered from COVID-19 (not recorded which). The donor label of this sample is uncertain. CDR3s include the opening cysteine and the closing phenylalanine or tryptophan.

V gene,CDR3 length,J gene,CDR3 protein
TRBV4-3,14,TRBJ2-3,CASSPGQFTDTQYF
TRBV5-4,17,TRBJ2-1,CASSLKASGGPPHEQFF
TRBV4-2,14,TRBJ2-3,CASSQTGSTDTQYF
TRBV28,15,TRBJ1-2,CASSDWDSANYGYTF
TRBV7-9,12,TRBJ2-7,CASGGLSYEQYF
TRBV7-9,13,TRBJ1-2,CASSRQEFYGYTF
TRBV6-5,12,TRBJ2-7,CASSLTVREQYF
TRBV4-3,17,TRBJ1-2,CASSQDRIGRRGYGYTF
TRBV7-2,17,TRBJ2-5,CASSFGPSGGVRETQYF
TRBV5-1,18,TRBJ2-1,CASSLVPSASGGAYEQFF
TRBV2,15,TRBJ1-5,CASRETARGNQPQHF
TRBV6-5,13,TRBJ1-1,CASRVSGQTEAFF
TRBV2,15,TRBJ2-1,CASRAGTGTYNEQFF
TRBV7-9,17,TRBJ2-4,CASSEGQGVGAKNIQYF
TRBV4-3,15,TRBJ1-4,CASSQDWTELEKLFF
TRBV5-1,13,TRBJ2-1,CASNVAGVNEQFF
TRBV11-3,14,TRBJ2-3,CASSPGQGTDTQYF
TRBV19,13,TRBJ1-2,CASSPIGASGYTF
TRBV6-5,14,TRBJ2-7,CASSYMTGSYEQYF
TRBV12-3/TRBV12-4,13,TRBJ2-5,CASSRGGGETQYF
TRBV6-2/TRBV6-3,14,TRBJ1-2,CASSYLSGPVGYTF
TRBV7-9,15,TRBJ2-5,CASSLWLRGQETQYF
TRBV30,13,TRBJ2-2,CAWSVQGTGELFF
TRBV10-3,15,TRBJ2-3,CAISESRGEADTQYF
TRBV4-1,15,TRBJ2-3,CASSQEAGSTDTQYF
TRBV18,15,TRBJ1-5,CASSPSTGWNQPQHF
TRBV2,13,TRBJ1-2,CASSNRGRRGYTF
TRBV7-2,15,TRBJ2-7,CASSFRLDSSYEQYF
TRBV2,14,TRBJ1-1,CASSESGMNTEAFF
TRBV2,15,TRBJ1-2,CASSEVLGTPYGYTF
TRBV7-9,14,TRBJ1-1,CASSDSGVTDEAFF
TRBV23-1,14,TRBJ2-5,CASSRDRGPETQYF
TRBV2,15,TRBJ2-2,CASGNLAGGTGELFF
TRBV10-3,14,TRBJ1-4,CAISEGSRGGKLFF
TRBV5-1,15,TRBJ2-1,CASSLVSGGHNEQFF
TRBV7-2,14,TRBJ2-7,CASSSWGRLSEQYF
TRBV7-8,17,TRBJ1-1,CASSLASDRGLGTEAFF
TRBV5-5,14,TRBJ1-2,CASSLEPGLRGYTF
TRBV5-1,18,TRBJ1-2,CASRPTFRTGLANYGYTF
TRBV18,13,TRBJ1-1,CASSPHRDLEAFF
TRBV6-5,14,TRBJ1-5,CASSTGQSNQPQHF
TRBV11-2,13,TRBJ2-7,CASSPAGVHEQYF
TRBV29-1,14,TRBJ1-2,CSVEPWISGYGYTF
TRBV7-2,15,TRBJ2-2,CASSPIGSYTGELFF
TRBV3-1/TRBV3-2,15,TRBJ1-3,CASSQEGRSGNTIYF
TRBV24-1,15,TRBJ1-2,CATSDFGQGMSGYTF
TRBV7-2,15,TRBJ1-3,CASSRLTGDGNTIYF
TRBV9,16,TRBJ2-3,CASSVDARGSTDTQYF
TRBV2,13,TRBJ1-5,CASSDWGGQPQHF
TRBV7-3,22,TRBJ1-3,CASSLRCGGQGAYLHSGNTIYF
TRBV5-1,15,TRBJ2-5,CASSLVQGLGETQYF
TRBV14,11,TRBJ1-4,CASSQAGLVFF
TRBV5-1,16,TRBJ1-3,CASSLEAGAKGNTIYF
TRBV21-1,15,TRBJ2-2,CASNRESEVPGELFF
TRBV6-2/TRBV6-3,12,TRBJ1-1,CASSYVDTEAFF
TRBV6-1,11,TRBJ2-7,CASSDNYEQYF
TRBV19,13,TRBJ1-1,CASIEVGLTEAFF
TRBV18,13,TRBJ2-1,CASSPWAYNEQFF
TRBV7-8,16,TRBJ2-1,CASSRPLAGDYNEQFF
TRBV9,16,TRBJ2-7,CASSRGDRHAQDEQYF